This T cell receptor beta chain came from a study of T cell responses to AZD1222 COVID-19 vaccine. General study results and limits: Clonal diversity may have been underestimated in mostly white British donors.

Concerning this clone itself: The antigen remains unidentified.

Trimming cost V 1 base and J 5 bases, with 14 bases left between them. Germline V lookup: CDR1 SGHTA, CDR2 FQGNSA. The CDR3 extends over 15 amino acids. Produced via immunoSEQ multiplex PCR; TCRdb's table is partial and in-frame only. The sample includes 65,000 to 85,000 clones, about 88% of them seen just once. The clonotype comes from an adult in good health. V usage is TRBV7-2 and J usage is TRBJ1-2, with a possible D match to TRBD1 (6 bases). Source: peripheral blood, taken on day 0 of AZD1222 vaccination. The CDR3 DNA follows: TGTGCCAGCAGCTTAGTAAGGGACATCAAATATGGCTACACCTTC. Amino acids: CASSLVRDIKYGYTF. The whole variable domain, remainder taken from reference TRBV7-2 and TRBJ1-2, is GAGVSQSPSNKVTEKGKDVELRCDPISGHTALYWYRQSLGQGLEFLIYFQGNSAPDKSGLPSDRFSAERTGGSVSTLTIQRTQQEDSAVYLCASSLVRDIKYGYTFGSGTRLTVV.